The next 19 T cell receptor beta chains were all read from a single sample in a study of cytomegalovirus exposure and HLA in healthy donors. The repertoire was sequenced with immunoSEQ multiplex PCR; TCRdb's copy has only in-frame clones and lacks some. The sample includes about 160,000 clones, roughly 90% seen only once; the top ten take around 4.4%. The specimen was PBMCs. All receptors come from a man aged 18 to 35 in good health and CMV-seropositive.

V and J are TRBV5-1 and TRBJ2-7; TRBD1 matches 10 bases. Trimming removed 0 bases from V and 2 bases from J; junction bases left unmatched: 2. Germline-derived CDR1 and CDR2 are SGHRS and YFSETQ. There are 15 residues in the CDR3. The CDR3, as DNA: TGCGCCAGCAGCTTGGATGGGACAGGGGCCTACGAGCAGTACTTC. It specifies CASSLDGTGAYEQYF.

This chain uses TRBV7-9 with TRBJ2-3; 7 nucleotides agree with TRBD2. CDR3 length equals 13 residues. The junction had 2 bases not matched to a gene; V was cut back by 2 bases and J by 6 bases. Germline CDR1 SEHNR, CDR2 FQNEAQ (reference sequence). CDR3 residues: CASSLSSGDTQYF. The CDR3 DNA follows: TGTGCCAGCAGCTTATCTAGCGGTGATACGCAGTATTTT. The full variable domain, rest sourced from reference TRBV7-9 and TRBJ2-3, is DTGVSQNPRHKITKRGQNVTFRCDPISEHNRLYWYRQTLGQGPEFLTYFQNEAQLEKSRLLSDRFSAERPKGSFSTLEIQRTEQGDSAMYLCASSLSSGDTQYFGPGTRLTVL.

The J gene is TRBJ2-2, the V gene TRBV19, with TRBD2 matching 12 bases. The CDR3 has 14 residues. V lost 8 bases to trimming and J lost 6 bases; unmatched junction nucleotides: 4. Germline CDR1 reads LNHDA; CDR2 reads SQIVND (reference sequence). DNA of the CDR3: TGTGCCAGTTCGACTAGCGGGAGATCCGGGGAGCTGTTTTTT. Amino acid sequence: CASSTSGRSGELFF. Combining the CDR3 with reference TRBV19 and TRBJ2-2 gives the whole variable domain DGGITQSPKYLFRKEGQNVTLSCEQNLNHDAMYWYRQDPGQGLRLIYYSQIVNDFQKGDIAEGYSVSREKKESFPLTVTSAQKNPTAFYLCASSTSGRSGELFFGEGSRLTVL.

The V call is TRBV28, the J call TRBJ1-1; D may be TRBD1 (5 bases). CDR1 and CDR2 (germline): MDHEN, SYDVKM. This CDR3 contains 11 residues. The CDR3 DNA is TGTGCGGCCAGGGAGAACACTGAAGCTTTCTTT. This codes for CAARENTEAFF.

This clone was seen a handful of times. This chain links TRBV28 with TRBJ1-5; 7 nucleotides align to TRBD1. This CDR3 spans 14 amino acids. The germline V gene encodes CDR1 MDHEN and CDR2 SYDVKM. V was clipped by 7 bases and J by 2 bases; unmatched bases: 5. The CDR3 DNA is TGTGCCAGCAACAGGGGCTTTGGCAATCAGCCCCAGCATTTT. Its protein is CASNRGFGNQPQHF.

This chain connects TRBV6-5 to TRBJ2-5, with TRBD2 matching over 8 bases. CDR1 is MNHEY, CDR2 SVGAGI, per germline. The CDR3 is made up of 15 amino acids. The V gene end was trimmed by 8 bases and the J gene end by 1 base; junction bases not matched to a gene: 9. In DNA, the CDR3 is TGTGCCAGCGTACGGGCGGGAGGCGGCCAAGAGACCCAGTACTTC. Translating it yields CASVRAGGGQETQYF.

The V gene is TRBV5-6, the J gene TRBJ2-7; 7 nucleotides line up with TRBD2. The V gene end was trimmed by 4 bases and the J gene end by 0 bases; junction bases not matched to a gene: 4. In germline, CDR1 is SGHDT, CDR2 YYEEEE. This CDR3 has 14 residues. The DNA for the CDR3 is TGTGCCAGCAGCAGAGGGACTAACTCCTACGAGCAGTACTTC. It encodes CASSRGTNSYEQYF.

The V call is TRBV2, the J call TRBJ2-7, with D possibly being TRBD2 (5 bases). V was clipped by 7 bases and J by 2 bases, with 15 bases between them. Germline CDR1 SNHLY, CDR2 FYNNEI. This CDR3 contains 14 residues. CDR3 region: CASILPGKTYEQYF. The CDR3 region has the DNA TGTGCCAGCATTTTACCCGGGAAAACCTACGAGCAGTACTTC.

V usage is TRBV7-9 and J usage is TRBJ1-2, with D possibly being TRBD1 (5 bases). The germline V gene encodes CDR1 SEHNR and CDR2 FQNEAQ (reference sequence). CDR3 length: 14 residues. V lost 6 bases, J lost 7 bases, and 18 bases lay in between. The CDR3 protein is CASSPRSGPRGYTF. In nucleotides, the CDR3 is TGTGCCAGCAGTCCCCGGTCAGGGCCTCGTGGCTACACCTTC.

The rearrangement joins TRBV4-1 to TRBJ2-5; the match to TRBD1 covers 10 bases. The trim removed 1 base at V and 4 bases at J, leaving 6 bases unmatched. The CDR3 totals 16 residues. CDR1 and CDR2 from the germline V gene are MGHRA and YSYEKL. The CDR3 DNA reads TGCGCCAGCAGCCAAGTCCGGGGACAGGGGAGAGAGACCCAGTACTTC. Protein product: CASSQVRGQGRETQYF.

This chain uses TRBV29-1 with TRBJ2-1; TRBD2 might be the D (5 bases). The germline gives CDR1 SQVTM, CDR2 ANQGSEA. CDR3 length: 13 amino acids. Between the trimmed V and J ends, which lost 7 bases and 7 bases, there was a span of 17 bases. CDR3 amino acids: CSARGPDWNEQFF. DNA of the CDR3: TGCAGCGCCCGCGGCCCGGACTGGAATGAGCAGTTCTTC.

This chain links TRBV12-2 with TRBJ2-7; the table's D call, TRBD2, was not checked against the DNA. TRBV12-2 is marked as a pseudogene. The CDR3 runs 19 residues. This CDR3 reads CASRLGTWGLGLPSYEQYF. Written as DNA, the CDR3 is TGTGCAAGTCGCTTAGGAACATGGGGACTAGGTCTTCCATCCTACGAGCAGTACTTC.

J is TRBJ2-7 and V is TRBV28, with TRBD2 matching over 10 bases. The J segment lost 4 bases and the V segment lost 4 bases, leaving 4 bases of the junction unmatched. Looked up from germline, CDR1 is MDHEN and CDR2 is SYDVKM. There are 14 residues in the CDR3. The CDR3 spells CASSSSGSSYEQYF. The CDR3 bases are TGTGCCAGCAGTTCTAGCGGGAGTAGTTACGAGCAGTACTTC.

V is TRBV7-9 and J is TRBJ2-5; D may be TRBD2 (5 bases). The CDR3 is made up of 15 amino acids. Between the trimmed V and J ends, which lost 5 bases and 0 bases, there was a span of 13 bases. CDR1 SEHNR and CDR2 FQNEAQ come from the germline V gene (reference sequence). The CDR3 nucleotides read TGTGCCAGCAGCCAACAAAGCGGAGACCAAGAGACCCAGTACTTC. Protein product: CASSQQSGDQETQYF.

CDR3 sequence (DNA): TGCGCCAGCAGCTACGGACAGGGTTTTGGTGAAAAACTGTTTTTT. This encodes CASSYGQGFGEKLFF. The chain joins TRBV5-1 to TRBJ1-4; 8 nucleotides match TRBD1. The germline CDR1 and CDR2 sequences are SGHRS and YFSETQ. V was pared by 3 bases and J by 7 bases, with 8 bases of the junction left unmatched. This CDR3 comprises 15 residues.

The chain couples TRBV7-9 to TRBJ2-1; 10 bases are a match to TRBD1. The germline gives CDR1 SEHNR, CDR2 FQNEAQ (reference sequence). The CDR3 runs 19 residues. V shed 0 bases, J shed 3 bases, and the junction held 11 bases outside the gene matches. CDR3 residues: CASSLAGQGWLAVYNEQFF. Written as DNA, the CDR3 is TGTGCCAGCAGCTTAGCGGGACAGGGGTGGCTAGCGGTCTACAATGAGCAGTTCTTC.

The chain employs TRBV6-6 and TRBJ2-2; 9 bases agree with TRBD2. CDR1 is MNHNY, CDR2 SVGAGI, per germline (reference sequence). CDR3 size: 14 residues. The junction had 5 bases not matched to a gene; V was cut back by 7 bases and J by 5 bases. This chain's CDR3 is CASISGSGTGELFF. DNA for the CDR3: TGTGCCAGCATTAGCGGGAGCGGAACCGGGGAGCTGTTTTTT.

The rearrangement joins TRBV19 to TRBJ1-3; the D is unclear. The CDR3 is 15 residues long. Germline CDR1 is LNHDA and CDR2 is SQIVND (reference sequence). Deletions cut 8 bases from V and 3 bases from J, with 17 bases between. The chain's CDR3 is CASSLGQAIGNTIYF. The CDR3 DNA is TGTGCCAGTTCTCTTGGGCAGGCGATTGGAAACACCATATATTTT. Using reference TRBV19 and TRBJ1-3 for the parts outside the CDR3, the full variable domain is DGGITQSPKYLFRKEGQNVTLSCEQNLNHDAMYWYRQDPGQGLRLIYYSQIVNDFQKGDIAEGYSVSREKKESFPLTVTSAQKNPTAFYLCASSLGQAIGNTIYFGEGSWLTVV.

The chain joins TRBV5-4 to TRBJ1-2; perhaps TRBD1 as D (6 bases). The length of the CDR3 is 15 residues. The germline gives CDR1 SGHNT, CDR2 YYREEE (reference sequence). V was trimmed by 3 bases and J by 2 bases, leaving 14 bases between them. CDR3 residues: CASSYEPTGNYGYTF. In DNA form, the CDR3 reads TGTGCCAGCAGCTATGAACCGACAGGAAACTATGGCTACACCTTC.